This passage covers 11 T cell receptor beta chains from one sample sequenced in a study of identical twins. From the 5' RACE reads, TCRdb called clonotypes with MiXCR, one entry per CDR3 protein. The sample holds about 280,000 distinct CDR3 sequences, approximately 8.5% seen once. A further study also used this sample, focusing on yellow fever vaccine responses in identical twins.

Sequencing used memory (CD45RO+) T cells sorted from blood. The receptors derive from a young woman in good health.

The chain joins TRBV6-1 to TRBJ2-5, with TRBD2 identical over 12 bases. CDR1 is MNHNS, CDR2 SASEGT, per germline. The V segment lost 3 bases and the J segment 6 bases; nucleotides outside the gene matches: 8. The CDR3 spans 16 residues. The CDR3 here is CASSDPTSGSGKTQYF. The CDR3 DNA follows: TGTGCCAGCAGTGACCCGACTAGCGGGAGTGGGAAGACCCAGTACTTC.

The rearrangement joins TRBV4-1 to TRBJ2-7; TRBD1 matches at 7 bases. This CDR3 is built from 14 residues. With V trimmed by 4 bases and J by 1 base, 4 bases remained unmatched. The germline V gene has CDR1 MGHRA and CDR2 YSYEKL. CDR3 sequence (DNA): TGCGCCAGCAGCCCCCGACAGGGTTCCTACGAGCAGTACGTC. The encoded protein is CASSPRQGSYEQYV.

In its sample, this clonotype was seen a few times. V gene TRBV6-1 combines with J gene TRBJ1-3; 8 nucleotides line up with TRBD1. The CDR3 runs to 14 residues. V trimming: 8 bases; J trimming: 3 bases; junction bases outside the gene matches: 6. Germline CDR1 and CDR2: MNHNS and SASEGT. Here the CDR3 DNA reads TGTGCCAGCTCCAAGGGACAGGTTGGAAACACCATATATTTT. As protein: CASSKGQVGNTIYF.

This clonotype was seen at least ten times. The chain joins TRBV5-1 to TRBJ2-3; D gene ambiguous. The ends were cut back, 4 bases at V and 0 bases at J, with 12 bases in the middle. Germline CDR1 is SGHRS and CDR2 is YFSETQ. CDR3 length: 15 residues. The CDR3, as DNA: TGCGCCAGCAGCGATCAATGGGGTAGCACAGATACGCAGTATTTT. Translating it yields CASSDQWGSTDTQYF.

This clonotype has at least ten counts. V gene TRBV2 combines with J gene TRBJ2-1, with 8 bases matching TRBD1. From germline, CDR1 is SNHLY and CDR2 FYNNEI. The CDR3 loop spans 15 amino acids. Germline trimming cut 4 bases from V and 4 bases from J; bases unmatched to any gene: 6. Written as DNA, the CDR3 is TGTGCCAGCAGTGCCGGACAGGGAAGGTACAATGAGCAGTTCTTC. As protein: CASSAGQGRYNEQFF.

Only a few counts were recorded for this clonotype. The chain has TRBV3-1 and TRBJ2-1; no definite D call. Germline values: CDR1 LGHDT, CDR2 YNNKEL (reference sequence). V dropped 4 bases and J dropped 6 bases, with 22 bases sitting between them. This CDR3 comprises 17 residues. Written as DNA, the CDR3 is TGTGCCAGCAGCCCCAAGATCCTAGAGATGACGTCCAATGAGCAGTTCTTC. Protein sequence: CASSPKILEMTSNEQFF.

This clonotype came up a few times. The chain uses TRBV20-1 and TRBJ2-1; 13 bases are shared with TRBD2. V dropped 2 bases and J dropped 8; count of bases not matched to a gene: 6. Germline V gives CDR1 DFQATT, CDR2 SNEGSKA (reference sequence). The CDR3 is made up of 15 amino acids. CDR3 amino acids: CSARSGLAGVDEQFF. The CDR3 region has the DNA TGCAGTGCTAGATCAGGACTAGCGGGAGTTGATGAGCAGTTCTTC.

This chain uses TRBV6-4 with TRBJ1-1, with 9 bases fitting TRBD1. Germline V gene sequence: CDR1 MRHNA, CDR2 SNTAGT. This CDR3 spans 17 amino acids. J lost 0 bases, V lost 3 bases, and 8 bases had no gene match. CDR3 region: CASSETIGQGLNTEAFF. CDR3 DNA: TGTGCCAGCAGTGAAACAATAGGACAGGGGTTGAACACTGAAGCTTTCTTT.

The V call is TRBV20-1, the J call TRBJ1-5; 11 nucleotides align to TRBD1. This CDR3 has 18 amino acids. V lost 1 base and J lost 2; bases outside the gene matches: 10. In germline, CDR1 is DFQATT, CDR2 SNEGSKA (reference sequence). CDR3 in DNA: TGCAGTGCTAGAGTTACGGACAGGGGGCAGGGGGGCAATCAGCCCCAGCATTTT. Protein sequence: CSARVTDRGQGGNQPQHF.

The sample holds a few counts of this clonotype. The chain has TRBV27 and TRBJ2-1; 8 bases are shared with TRBD2. This CDR3 has 14 residues. The trim removed 3 bases at V and 7 bases at J, leaving 5 bases unmatched. The germline V gene has CDR1 MNHEY and CDR2 SMNVEV (reference sequence). CDR3 sequence reads: CASSFDRGGNEQFF. In nucleotides, the CDR3 is TGTGCCAGCAGTTTCGATCGGGGGGGAAATGAGCAGTTCTTC.

This chain joins TRBV9 and TRBJ1-2; D remains ambiguous. There are 13 residues in the CDR3. The V end was cut by 0 bases, the J end by 4 bases, with 7 bases between. Germline CDR1 is SGDLS and CDR2 is YYNGEE. For the CDR3, the DNA is TGTGCCAGCAGCGTAGAGAAAGGCTATGGCTACACCTTC. This translates into CASSVEKGYGYTF.